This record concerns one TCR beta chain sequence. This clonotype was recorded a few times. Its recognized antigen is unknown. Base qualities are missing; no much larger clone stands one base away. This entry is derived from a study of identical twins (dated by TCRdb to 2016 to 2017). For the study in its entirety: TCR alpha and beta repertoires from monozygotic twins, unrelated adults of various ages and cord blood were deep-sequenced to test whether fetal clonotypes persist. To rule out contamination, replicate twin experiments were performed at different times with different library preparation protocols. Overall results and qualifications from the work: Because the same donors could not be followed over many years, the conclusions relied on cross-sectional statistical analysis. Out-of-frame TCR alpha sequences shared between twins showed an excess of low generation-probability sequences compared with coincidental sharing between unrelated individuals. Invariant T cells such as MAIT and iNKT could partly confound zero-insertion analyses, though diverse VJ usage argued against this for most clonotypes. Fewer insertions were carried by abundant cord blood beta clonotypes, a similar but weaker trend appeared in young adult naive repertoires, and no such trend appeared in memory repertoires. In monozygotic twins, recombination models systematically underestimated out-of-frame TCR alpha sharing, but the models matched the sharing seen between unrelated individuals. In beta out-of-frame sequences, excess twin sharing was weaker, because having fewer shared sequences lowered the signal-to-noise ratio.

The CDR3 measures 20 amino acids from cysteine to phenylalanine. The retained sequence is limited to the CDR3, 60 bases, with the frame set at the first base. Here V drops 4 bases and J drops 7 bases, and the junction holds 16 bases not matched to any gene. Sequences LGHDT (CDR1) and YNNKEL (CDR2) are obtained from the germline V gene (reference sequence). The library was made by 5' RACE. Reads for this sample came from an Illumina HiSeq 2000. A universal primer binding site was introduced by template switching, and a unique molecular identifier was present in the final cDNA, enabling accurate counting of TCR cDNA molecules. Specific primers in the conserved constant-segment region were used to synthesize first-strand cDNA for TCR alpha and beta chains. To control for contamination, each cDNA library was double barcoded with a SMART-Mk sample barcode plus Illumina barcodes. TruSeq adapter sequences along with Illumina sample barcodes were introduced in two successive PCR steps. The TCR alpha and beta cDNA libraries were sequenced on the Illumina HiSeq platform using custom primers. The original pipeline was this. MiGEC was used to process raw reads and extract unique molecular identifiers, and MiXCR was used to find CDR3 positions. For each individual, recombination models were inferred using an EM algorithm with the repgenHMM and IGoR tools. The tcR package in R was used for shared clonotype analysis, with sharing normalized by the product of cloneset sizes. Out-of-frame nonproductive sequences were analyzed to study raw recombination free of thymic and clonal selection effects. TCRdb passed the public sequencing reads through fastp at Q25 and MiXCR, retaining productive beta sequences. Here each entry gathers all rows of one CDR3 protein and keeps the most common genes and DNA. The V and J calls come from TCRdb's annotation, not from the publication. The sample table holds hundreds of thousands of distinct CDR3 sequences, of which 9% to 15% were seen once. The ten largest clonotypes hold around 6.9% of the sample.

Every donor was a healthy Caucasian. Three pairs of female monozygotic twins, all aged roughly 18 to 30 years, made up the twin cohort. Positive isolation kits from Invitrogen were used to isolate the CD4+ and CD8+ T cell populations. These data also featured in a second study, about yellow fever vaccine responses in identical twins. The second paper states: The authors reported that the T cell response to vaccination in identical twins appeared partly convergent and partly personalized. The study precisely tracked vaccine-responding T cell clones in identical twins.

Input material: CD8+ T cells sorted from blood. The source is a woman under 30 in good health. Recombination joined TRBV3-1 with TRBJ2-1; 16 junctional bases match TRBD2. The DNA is TGTGCCAGCAGCCCCCGGGGACTAGCGGGAGGGCCAGGGTGGATGAATGAGCAGTTCTTC. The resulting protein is CASSPRGLAGGPGWMNEQFF.